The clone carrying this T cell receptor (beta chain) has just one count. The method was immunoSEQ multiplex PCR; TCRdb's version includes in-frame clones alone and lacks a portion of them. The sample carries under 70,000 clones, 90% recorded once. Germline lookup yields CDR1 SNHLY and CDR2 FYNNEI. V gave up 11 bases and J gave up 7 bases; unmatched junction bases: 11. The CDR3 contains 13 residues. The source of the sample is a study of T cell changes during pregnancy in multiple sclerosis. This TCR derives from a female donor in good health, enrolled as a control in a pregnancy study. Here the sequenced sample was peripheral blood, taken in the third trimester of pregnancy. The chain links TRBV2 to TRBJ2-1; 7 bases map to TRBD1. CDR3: CAGSGTERNEQFF. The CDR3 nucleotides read TGTGCCGGATCCGGGACAGAGAGGAATGAGCAGTTCTTC.